A selection of T cell receptor beta chains follows, all from one sample in a study of T cell changes during pregnancy in multiple sclerosis. TCRdb's copy holds only in-frame clones and misses some; the assay was immunoSEQ multiplex PCR. The table records approximately 32,000 clones, 89% of them present only once. The sample was CD8+ T cells from peripheral blood mononuclear cells, taken in the first trimester of pregnancy. The origin of the receptors is a female donor with multiple sclerosis, enrolled in a pregnancy study. The CDR3 runs from the conserved cysteine through the conserved F or W. The order of the fields is CDR3 DNA, CDR3 protein, clone size, J gene, V gene, D gene. A D gene is named only where the DNA matches it firmly. Some rows mark clone size as missing; the rest say once, few, many or name a class of expanded clone.

TGTGCCAGCAGCCAAGGGACTAGCGGGGACTTCTACAATGAGCAGTTCTTC CASSQGTSGDFYNEQFF few TRBJ2-1 TRBV4-2 TRBD2
TGTGCCAGCAGCTATAGACTAGCCGACGAGCAGTACTTC CASSYRLADEQYF - TRBJ2-7 TRBV13 TRBD2
TGTGCCTGGAGTGTACTCGTCTGCACAGATACGCAGTATTTT CAWSVLVCTDTQYF - TRBJ2-3 TRBV30 -
TGTGCCAGCAGCGCCGGGGACTGGGAGACCCAGTACTTC CASSAGDWETQYF - TRBJ2-5 TRBV9 -
TGTGCCTGGAGGTCGACTAGCGGGAGCGCCCAGACCCAGTACTTC CAWRSTSGSAQTQYF - TRBJ2-5 TRBV30 TRBD2
TGCAGCGTCGGCGGGACTAGCGGGAGCAATGAGCAGTTCTTC CSVGGTSGSNEQFF once TRBJ2-1 TRBV29-1 TRBD2
TGTGCCAGCAGTCCACAGGGGGACATATCCCATGAGCAGTTCTTC CASSPQGDISHEQFF - TRBJ2-1 TRBV6-5 TRBD1
TGTGCCAGCAGTGAATTGAGGACTGGAAACACCGGGGAGCTGTTTTTT CASSELRTGNTGELFF - TRBJ2-2 TRBV25-1 -
TGTGCCAGCAGCTCGGGACAGGGGTTTGAAGCTTTCTTT CASSSGQGFEAFF - TRBJ1-1 TRBV11-2 TRBD1
TGTGCCATCAGTGGGCTGTCAGGGAACGAGCAGTACTTC CAISGLSGNEQYF - TRBJ2-7 TRBV10-3 -
TGTGCCAGTAGTAGCGGGAGCGCCTACGAGCAGTACTTC CASSSGSAYEQYF - TRBJ2-7 TRBV19 TRBD2
TGTGCCAGCAGCACACGGACAGGGAACACAGATACGCAGTATTTT CASSTRTGNTDTQYF few TRBJ2-3 TRBV13 TRBD1
TGTGCCAGCAGTTTAGGAGGGGCCCTAACATACAATGAGCAGTTCTTC CASSLGGALTYNEQFF - TRBJ2-1 TRBV28 -
TGTGCCACCAGCAGAGATTACACAGGGCGAAGAGAGACCCAGTACTTC CATSRDYTGRRETQYF - TRBJ2-5 TRBV15 -
TGTGCCAGCAGTGGGTGGACCGGGAGACCTTCCTACGAGCAGTACTTC CASSGWTGRPSYEQYF - TRBJ2-7 TRBV6-1 -
TGTGCCAGCAGTTTATTAGGGGGAGAGCAGTACTTC CASSLLGGEQYF - TRBJ2-5 TRBV27 -
TGTGCCAGCAGTTTATCCCCTCGGACTAGCGGGTACGAGCAGTACTTC CASSLSPRTSGYEQYF - TRBJ2-7 TRBV27 TRBD2
TGTGCCAGCGGAATAGCGGGAGGGCCATACGAGCAGTACTTC CASGIAGGPYEQYF - TRBJ2-7 TRBV28 TRBD2
TGCGCCAGCAGCTTGGGCGGATACGAGCAGTACTTC CASSLGGYEQYF - TRBJ2-7 TRBV5-1 -
TGTGCCAGCAGCCTCTCGGGACAGGGCTCCTACGAGCAGTACTTC CASSLSGQGSYEQYF - TRBJ2-7 TRBV16 TRBD1
TGTGCCAGCGGACTAGCGGCCTACAATGAGCAGTTCTTC CASGLAAYNEQFF once TRBJ2-1 TRBV6-6 TRBD2
TGTGCCAGCAGTTTAGATGAGCAGGGGGCAGCTTTCTTT CASSLDEQGAAFF - TRBJ1-1 TRBV27 TRBD1
TGTGCCAGCAGTTTTGTACAGCTCACAGATACGCAGTATTTT CASSFVQLTDTQYF - TRBJ2-3 TRBV27 -
TGTGCCAGCAGCTTGGCGGCTAGCGGGAGCGAGGGGCAGTACTTC CASSLAASGSEGQYF - TRBJ2-7 TRBV5-4 TRBD2
TGTGCCAGCAAAAGCGAAATAGGTGGGGCCAACGTCCTGACTTTC CASKSEIGGANVLTF - TRBJ2-6 TRBV6-1 -
TGTGCCAGCAGCTCAAAACTAGCGGGAGGGCCTTACGAGCAGTACTTC CASSSKLAGGPYEQYF - TRBJ2-7 TRBV13 TRBD2
TGCGCCAGCAGCTTGGGGATAGCGGGAGGCCACGAGCAGTACTTC CASSLGIAGGHEQYF - TRBJ2-7 TRBV5-1 TRBD2
TGTGCCAGCAGCCGAGGACTAGCGACCTACAATGAGCAGTTCTTC CASSRGLATYNEQFF - TRBJ2-1 TRBV7-2 TRBD2
TGTGCCAGCAGCAAAGTACAGAACACCGGGGAGCTGTTTTTT CASSKVQNTGELFF - TRBJ2-2 TRBV21-1 -
TGTGCCAGCAACCATTACAGGAAGGAGAACACTGAAGCTTTCTTT CASNHYRKENTEAFF medium-sized TRBJ1-1 TRBV11-2 -
TGTGCCAGCAGTCCTAGACAGGCCAGGAATGAAAAACTGTTTTTT CASSPRQARNEKLFF - TRBJ1-4 TRBV28 -
TGTGCCAGCAGCTCGATCTTACTAGCGGATGCTGGTCATGGGACCCAGTACTTC CASSSILLADAGHGTQYF - TRBJ2-5 TRBV7-9 TRBD2
TGTGCCAGTATTCTCGGGGGCGGGAGCACTGAAGCTTTCTTT CASILGGGSTEAFF - TRBJ1-1 TRBV19 -
TGTGCCAGCAGCCGGGGGAGCTCCTCCTACGAGCAGTACTTC CASSRGSSSYEQYF - TRBJ2-7 TRBV5-4 -
TGTGCCAGCAGTCCCCCGTTAGGACAGGGGGTCGCCTACAATGAGCAGTTCTTC CASSPPLGQGVAYNEQFF - TRBJ2-1 TRBV27 TRBD1
TGTGCCAGCAGCCCCCGGACAGGGTTGACCGGGGAGCTGTTTTTT CASSPRTGLTGELFF - TRBJ2-2 TRBV7-9 TRBD1
TGTGCCAGCTCACCCCCCGGGACTAGCGGATACAATGAGCAGTTCTTC CASSPPGTSGYNEQFF - TRBJ2-1 TRBV18 TRBD2
TGTGCCAGCAGCGCCCGACAGGGGAGCACAGATACGCAGTATTTT CASSARQGSTDTQYF - TRBJ2-3 TRBV5-6 TRBD1
TGCGCCAGCAGCCACACAGGGGTGGACGAGCAGTACTTC CASSHTGVDEQYF - TRBJ2-7 TRBV5-1 TRBD1
TGTGCCAGCAGCCTGGGGACCGGGGGACTCGAGCAGTACTTC CASSLGTGGLEQYF - TRBJ2-7 TRBV5-6 -
TGTGCCAGCAGTGCCGGGACAGGGGGTTACGAGCAGTACTTC CASSAGTGGYEQYF - TRBJ2-7 TRBV27 TRBD1
TGTGCCAGCAGCGTAGGCGGGACCGCCTACGAGCAGTACTTC CASSVGGTAYEQYF - TRBJ2-7 TRBV9 -
TGTGCCAGCAGTCCTCGGACTAGCGGGGGCCGGAGGCAGTTCTTC CASSPRTSGGRRQFF - TRBJ2-1 TRBV28 TRBD2
TGTGCCATCAGTGCTAGCGGGAGAGGCACCGGGGAGCTGTTTTTT CAISASGRGTGELFF - TRBJ2-2 TRBV10-3 TRBD2
TGTGCCAGCAGTTTACTACAGACCTGGGATGGCTACACCTTC CASSLLQTWDGYTF - TRBJ1-2 TRBV27 -
TGTGCCAGCAGCTTAGTCGGGGGGTACTACGAGCAGTACTTC CASSLVGGYYEQYF - TRBJ2-7 TRBV11-2 TRBD2
TGCGCCAGCAGCTCCCGGGGTACCGGGACTAGCACAGATACGCAGTATTTT CASSSRGTGTSTDTQYF - TRBJ2-3 TRBV5-1 -
TGTGCCAGCAGTCCAACCGGGACAGGGGTGTACGAGCAGTACTTC CASSPTGTGVYEQYF - TRBJ2-7 TRBV27 TRBD1
TGTGCCAGCAGTGACGGACAGTTATTCAATCAGCCCCAGCATTTT CASSDGQLFNQPQHF - TRBJ1-5 TRBV6-1 -
TGTGCCAGCAGCGGAATCGACAGGATATTAGCCAAAAACATTCAGTACTTC CASSGIDRILAKNIQYF - TRBJ2-4 TRBV13 -